The T cell receptor beta chain described here comes from a study of blood T cell repertoires in COVID-19. Measured with immunoSEQ multiplex PCR; TCRdb has only the in-frame clones, and not every one. This table holds approximately 350,000 clones, around 90% found once. The sequenced sample consisted of peripheral blood. The source of this sequence is a woman in her 30s with COVID-19, enrolled during active disease.

CDR3 bases: TGTGCCAGCAGCACGGGACAGGGCGCCGGGAATGAGCAGTTCTTC. Protein sequence: CASSTGQGAGNEQFF. The genes are TRBV5-4 and TRBJ2-1; 9 bases agree with TRBD1. Germline lookup yields CDR1 SGHNT and CDR2 YYREEE (reference sequence). This CDR3 spans 15 amino acids. The V gene end was trimmed by 4 bases and the J gene end by 7 bases; junction bases not matched to a gene: 9.